This entry features one T cell receptor beta chain sequence. The data stem from a study of technical replicates of blood from four donors. Repertoires were generated with immunoSEQ multiplex PCR, while TCRdb's copy carries only in-frame clones and drops some. This table has about 80,000 clones, more than 85% appearing once. Trimming took off 0 bases at V and 7 bases at J, with 9 bases between the two ends. The germline CDR1 and CDR2 sequences are MRHNA and SNTAGT. The CDR3 totals 14 residues. The TCR sequence derives from a human donor in good health. Input material: T cells isolated from PBMCs. The V call is TRBV6-4, the J call TRBJ2-2; the D gene is possibly TRBD2 (5 bases). CDR3 coding DNA: TGTGCCAGCAGTGACTCGGGAGAATACGGGGAGCTGTTTTTT. Translation gives CASSDSGEYGELFF.